The clone carrying this T cell receptor beta chain was counted many times. Its antigen is unknown. This record comes from a study of T cells after yellow fever vaccination. Overall study results and limits: Researchers report a weaker secondary response that nonetheless peaked faster, day 5 versus 15. Subsequent to the booster, the majority of primary-vaccination clones reappeared (96% CD4, around 90% CD8).

TCRdb called the 5' RACE reads again in MiXCR, with one record for every CDR3 protein. The table has around 300,000 distinct CDR3 sequences, around 4.4% seen once. The V gene's germline CDR1 is SEHNR and CDR2 FQNEAQ (reference sequence). There are 19 residues in the CDR3. V was shortened by 3 bases and J by 3 bases, with 24 bases between the two germline ends. Here the sequenced sample was PBMCs, taken 15 days after the yellow fever booster vaccination. V is TRBV7-9 and J is TRBJ2-1, with unresolved D. The receptor was derived from a man aged 18 to 30 who received the YFV17D yellow fever vaccine. CDR3 protein: CASSFLDWRGRRVYNEQFF. The CDR3 nucleotides read TGTGCCAGCAGCTTCTTAGACTGGCGCGGCAGGCGCGTCTACAATGAGCAGTTCTTC. The full variable domain, in which reference TRBV7-9 and TRBJ2-1 provide the parts outside the CDR3, is DTGVSQNPRHKITKRGQNVTFRCDPISEHNRLYWYRQTLGQGPEFLTYFQNEAQLEKSRLLSDRFSAERPKGSFSTLEIQRTEQGDSAMYLCASSFLDWRGRRVYNEQFFGPGTRLTVL.